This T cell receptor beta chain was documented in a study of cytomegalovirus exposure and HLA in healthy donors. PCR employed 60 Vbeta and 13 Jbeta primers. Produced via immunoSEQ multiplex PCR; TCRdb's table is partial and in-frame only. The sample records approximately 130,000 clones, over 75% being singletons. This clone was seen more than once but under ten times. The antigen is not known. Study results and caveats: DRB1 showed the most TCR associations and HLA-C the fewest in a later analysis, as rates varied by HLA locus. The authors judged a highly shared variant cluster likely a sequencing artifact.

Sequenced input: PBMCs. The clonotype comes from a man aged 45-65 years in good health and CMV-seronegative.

CDR3 nucleotides: TGTGCCAGCAGTCCCCGGAGGGCTATTGACAAACTGTTTTTT. This codes for CASSPRRAIDKLFF. The rearrangement joins TRBV6-5 to TRBJ1-4; D unclear. Germline CDR1 MNHEY, CDR2 SVGAGI. This CDR3 contains 14 residues. Between the trimmed V and J ends, which lost 5 bases and 11 bases, there was a span of 18 bases.